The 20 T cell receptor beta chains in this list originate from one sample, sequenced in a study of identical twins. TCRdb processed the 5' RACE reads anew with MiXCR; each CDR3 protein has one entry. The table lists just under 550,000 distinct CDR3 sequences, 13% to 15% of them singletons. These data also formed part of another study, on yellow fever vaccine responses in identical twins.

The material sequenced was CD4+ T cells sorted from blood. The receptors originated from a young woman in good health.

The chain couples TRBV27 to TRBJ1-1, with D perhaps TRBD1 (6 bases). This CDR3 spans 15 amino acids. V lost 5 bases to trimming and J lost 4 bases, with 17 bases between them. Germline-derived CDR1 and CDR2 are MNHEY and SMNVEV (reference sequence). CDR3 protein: CASSPTTQGSTEAFF. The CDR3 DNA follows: TGTGCCAGCAGTCCAACCACACAGGGTAGCACTGAAGCTTTCTTT.

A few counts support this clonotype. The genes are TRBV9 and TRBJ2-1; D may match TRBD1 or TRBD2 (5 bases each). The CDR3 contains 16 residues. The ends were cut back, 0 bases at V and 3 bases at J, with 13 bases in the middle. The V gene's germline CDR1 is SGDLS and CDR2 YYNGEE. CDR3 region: CASSVEGTMGYNEQFF. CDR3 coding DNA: TGTGCCAGCAGCGTAGAGGGGACGATGGGCTACAATGAGCAGTTCTTC.

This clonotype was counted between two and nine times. The CDR3 DNA sequence: TGTGCCAGCAGCCAAGTGGGGGCCGAGCAGTACTTC. Translation: CASSQVGAEQYF. The chain couples TRBV7-2 to TRBJ2-7, with a weak D call TRBD1 (6 bases). V was shortened by 5 bases and J by 6 bases, with 11 bases between the two germline ends. The CDR3 extends over 12 amino acids. Per germline, CDR1 SGHTA and CDR2 FQGNSA.

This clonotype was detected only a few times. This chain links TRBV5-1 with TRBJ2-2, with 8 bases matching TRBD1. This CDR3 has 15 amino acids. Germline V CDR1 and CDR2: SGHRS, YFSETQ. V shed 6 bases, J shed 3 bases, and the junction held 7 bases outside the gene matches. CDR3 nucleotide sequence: TGCGCCAGCAAGAGGGGACAGGAGGACACCGGGGAGCTGTTTTTT. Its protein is CASKRGQEDTGELFF.

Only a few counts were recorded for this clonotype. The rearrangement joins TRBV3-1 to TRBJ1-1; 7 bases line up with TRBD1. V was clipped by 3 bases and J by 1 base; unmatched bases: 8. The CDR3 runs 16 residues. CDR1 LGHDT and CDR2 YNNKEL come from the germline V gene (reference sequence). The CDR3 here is CASSQDFDRANTEAFF. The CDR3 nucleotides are TGTGCCAGCAGCCAGGACTTTGACAGGGCGAACACTGAAGCTTTCTTT.

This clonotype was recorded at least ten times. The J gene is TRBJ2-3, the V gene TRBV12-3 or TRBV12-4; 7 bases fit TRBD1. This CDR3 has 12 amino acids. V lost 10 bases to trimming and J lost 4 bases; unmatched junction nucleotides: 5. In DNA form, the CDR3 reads TGTGCCACCGACAGGGCGGCAGATACGCAGTATTTT. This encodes CATDRAADTQYF.

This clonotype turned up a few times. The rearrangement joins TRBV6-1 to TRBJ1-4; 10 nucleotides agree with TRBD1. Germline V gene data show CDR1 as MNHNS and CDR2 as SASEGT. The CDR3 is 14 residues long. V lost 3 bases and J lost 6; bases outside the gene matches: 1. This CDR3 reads CASSDGQGDEKLFF. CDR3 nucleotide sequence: TGTGCCAGCAGTGACGGACAGGGGGATGAAAAACTGTTTTTT.

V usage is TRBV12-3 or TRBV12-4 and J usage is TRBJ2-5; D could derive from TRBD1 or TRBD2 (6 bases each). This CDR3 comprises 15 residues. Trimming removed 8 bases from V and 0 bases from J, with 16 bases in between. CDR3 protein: CASSRGVSNQETQYF. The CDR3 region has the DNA TGTGCCAGCTCAAGGGGGGTCTCGAACCAAGAGACCCAGTACTTC.

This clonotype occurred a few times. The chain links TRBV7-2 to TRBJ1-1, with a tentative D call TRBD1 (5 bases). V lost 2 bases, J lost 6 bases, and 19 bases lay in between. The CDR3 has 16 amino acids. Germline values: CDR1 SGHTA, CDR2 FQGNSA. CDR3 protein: CASSLTPPTVFSEAFF. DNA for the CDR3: TGTGCCAGCAGCTTAACCCCCCCGACAGTTTTTTCTGAAGCTTTCTTT.

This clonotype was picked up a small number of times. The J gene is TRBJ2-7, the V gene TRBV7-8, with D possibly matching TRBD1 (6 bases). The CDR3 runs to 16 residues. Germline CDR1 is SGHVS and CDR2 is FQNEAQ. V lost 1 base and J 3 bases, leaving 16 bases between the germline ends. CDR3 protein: CASSLGGTGPGYEQYF. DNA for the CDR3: TGTGCCAGCAGCTTAGGTGGAACAGGGCCGGGCTACGAGCAGTACTTC.

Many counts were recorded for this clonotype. CDR3 sequence (DNA): TGCGCCAGCAGCTTGAGGTGGGGGGAGACCCAGTACTTC. Residues: CASSLRWGETQYF. The chain joins TRBV5-1 to TRBJ2-5; perhaps D is TRBD1 or TRBD2 (5 bases each). The CDR3 runs to 13 residues. The V gene's germline CDR1 is SGHRS and CDR2 YFSETQ. The V end was cut by 1 base, the J end by 5 bases, with 9 bases between.

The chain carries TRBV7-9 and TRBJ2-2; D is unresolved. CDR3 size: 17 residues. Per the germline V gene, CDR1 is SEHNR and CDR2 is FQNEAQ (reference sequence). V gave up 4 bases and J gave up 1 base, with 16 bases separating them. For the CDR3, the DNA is TGTGCCAGCAGCTCCTACCATATGGATCTGAACACCGGGGAGCTGTTTTTT. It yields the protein CASSSYHMDLNTGELFF. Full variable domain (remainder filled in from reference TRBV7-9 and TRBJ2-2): DTGVSQNPRHKITKRGQNVTFRCDPISEHNRLYWYRQTLGQGPEFLTYFQNEAQLEKSRLLSDRFSAERPKGSFSTLEIQRTEQGDSAMYLCASSSYHMDLNTGELFFGEGSRLTVL.

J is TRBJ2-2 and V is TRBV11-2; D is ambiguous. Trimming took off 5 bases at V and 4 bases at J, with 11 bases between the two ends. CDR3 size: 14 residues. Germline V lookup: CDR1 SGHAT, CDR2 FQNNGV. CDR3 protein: CASSPRPGTGELFF. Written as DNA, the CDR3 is TGTGCCAGCAGCCCCCGGCCGGGCACCGGGGAGCTGTTTTTT.

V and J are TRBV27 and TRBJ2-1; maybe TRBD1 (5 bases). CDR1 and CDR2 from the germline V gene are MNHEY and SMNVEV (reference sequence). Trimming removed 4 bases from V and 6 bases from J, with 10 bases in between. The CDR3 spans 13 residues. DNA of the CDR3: TGTGCCAGCAGTTCCCGACAGATCAATGAGCAGTTCTTC. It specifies CASSSRQINEQFF.

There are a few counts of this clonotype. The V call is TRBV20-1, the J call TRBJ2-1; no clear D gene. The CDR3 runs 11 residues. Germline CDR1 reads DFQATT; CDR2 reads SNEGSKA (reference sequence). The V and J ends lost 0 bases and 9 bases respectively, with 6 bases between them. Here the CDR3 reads CSARDFSEQFF. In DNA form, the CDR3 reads TGCAGTGCTAGAGATTTTTCTGAGCAGTTCTTC.

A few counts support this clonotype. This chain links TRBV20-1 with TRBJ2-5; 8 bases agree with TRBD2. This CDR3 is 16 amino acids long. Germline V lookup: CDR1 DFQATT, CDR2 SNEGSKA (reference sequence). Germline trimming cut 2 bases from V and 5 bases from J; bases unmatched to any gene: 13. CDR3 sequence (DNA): TGCAGTGCTAGATGGTTAGCGGGGTCTGTGGGGGAGACCCAGTACTTC. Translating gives CSARWLAGSVGETQYF.

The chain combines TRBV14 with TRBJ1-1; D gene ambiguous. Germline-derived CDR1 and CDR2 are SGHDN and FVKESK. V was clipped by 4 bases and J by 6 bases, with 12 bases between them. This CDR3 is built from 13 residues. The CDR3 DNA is TGTGCCAGCAGCCGGTTGGATGGCGCTGAAGCTTTCTTT. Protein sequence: CASSRLDGAEAFF.

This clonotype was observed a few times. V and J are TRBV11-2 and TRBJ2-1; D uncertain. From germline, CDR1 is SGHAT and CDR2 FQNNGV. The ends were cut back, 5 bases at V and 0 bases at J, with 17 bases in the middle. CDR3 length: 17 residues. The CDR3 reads CASSITLGHSSYNEQFF. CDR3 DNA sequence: TGTGCCAGCAGCATCACCTTAGGGCACAGCTCCTACAATGAGCAGTTCTTC.

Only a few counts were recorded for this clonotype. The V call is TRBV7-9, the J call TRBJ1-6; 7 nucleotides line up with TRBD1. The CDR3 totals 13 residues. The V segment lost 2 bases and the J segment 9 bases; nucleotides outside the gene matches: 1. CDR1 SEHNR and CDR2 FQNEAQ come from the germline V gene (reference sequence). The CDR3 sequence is CASSLQGGSPLHF. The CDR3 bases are TGTGCCAGCAGCTTACAGGGGGGTTCACCCCTCCACTTT.

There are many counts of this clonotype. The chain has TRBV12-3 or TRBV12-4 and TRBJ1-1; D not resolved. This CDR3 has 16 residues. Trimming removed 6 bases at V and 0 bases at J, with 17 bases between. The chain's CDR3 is CASSSRPGSMNTEAFF. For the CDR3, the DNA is TGTGCCAGCAGCTCCCGCCCCGGGTCGATGAACACTGAAGCTTTCTTT.